This T cell receptor (beta chain) was sequenced during a study of T-cell memory formation after mild COVID-19. Whole-study findings and limits: Researchers report contracting CD4+ clones mostly in CM and EM, with CD8+ clones in EMRA.

With regard to this clonotype: Its antigen is still unknown.

With V trimmed by 1 base and J by 7 bases, 4 bases remained unmatched. CDR3 length: 14 residues. From germline, CDR1 is SGHAT and CDR2 FQNNGV. TCRdb reprocessed the 5' RACE reads with MiXCR, giving one entry per CDR3 protein. The sample has approximately 290,000 distinct CDR3 sequences; 15% to 20% are singletons. The source is a young man who had mild COVID-19 (a few samples of this study predate the infection). Cell type and time point are not known. The chain employs TRBV11-2 and TRBJ2-4; 7 bases align to TRBD2. Sequencing was carried out using PBMCs or a T cell subset sorted from them (not recorded which). The CDR3 DNA reads as TGTGCCAGCAGCTTAGCGTCAGCGGGGAACATTCAGTACTTC. It specifies CASSLASAGNIQYF.